This T cell receptor (beta chain) was found in a study of T cells in Graves' hyperthyroidism and ophthalmopathy. Study observations and caveats: Using 13 V-J features, a model discriminated ophthalmopathy from stable hyperthyroidism. Most clonotypes that expanded in the thyroid above 0.001 also showed up in blood. It was a median around seven months before onset that the model predicted ophthalmopathy.

Germline V gene sequence: CDR1 MDHEN, CDR2 SYDVKM. This CDR3 region has 14 residues. Trimming at V came to 6 bases and at J to 2 bases, leaving 7 bases not matched to a gene. This clonotype was recorded at least ten times. What it binds is not known. No progression to ophthalmopathy during 18 months of follow-up defined stable disease. Template material for amplifying TCR beta CDR3 regions consisted of RNA transcripts. First-round RT-PCR targeting the TCR CDR3 was performed with the HTBI primer set. TCRdb redid the calling of the multiplex PCR reads with MiXCR, one entry per CDR3 protein. The sample has 350,000 to 400,000 distinct CDR3 sequences, about 20% seen once; the top ten hold 3% to 4.5%.

The TCR originated in a woman in her late teens or twenties with Graves' hyperthyroidism. This chain joins TRBV28 and TRBJ2-7; TRBD1 matches at 7 bases. Input material: blood. The chain's CDR3 is CASRLTGRTYEQYF. The CDR3 region has the DNA TGTGCCAGCAGGTTGACAGGGAGAACCTACGAGCAGTACTTC.